This paragraph covers one T cell receptor (beta chain) sequence. The sample comes from a study of T cell changes during pregnancy in multiple sclerosis. The repertoire was sequenced with immunoSEQ multiplex PCR; TCRdb's copy has only in-frame clones and lacks some. Of some 57,000 clones detected, 80% to 90% appear once; the ten largest clones hold 0.89%. The CDR3 contains 11 residues. V lost 3 bases, J lost 1 base, and 2 bases lay in between. Germline V gene sequence: CDR1 SGHRS, CDR2 YFSETQ. The specimen comprised peripheral blood, sampled in the first trimester of pregnancy. This clonotype was sampled from a female donor in good health, enrolled as a control in a pregnancy study. The V gene is TRBV5-1, the J gene TRBJ2-7, with D hard to call. The chain's CDR3 is CASSSSYEQYF. The CDR3 coding sequence is TGCGCCAGCAGCTCTTCCTACGAGCAGTACTTC. Together with reference TRBV5-1 and TRBJ2-7, the CDR3 gives the full variable domain: KAGVTQTPRYLIKTRGQQVTLSCSPISGHRSVSWYQQTPGQGLQFLFEYFSETQRNKGNFPGRFSGRQFSNSRSEMNVSTLELGDSALYLCASSSSYEQYFGPGTRLTVT.